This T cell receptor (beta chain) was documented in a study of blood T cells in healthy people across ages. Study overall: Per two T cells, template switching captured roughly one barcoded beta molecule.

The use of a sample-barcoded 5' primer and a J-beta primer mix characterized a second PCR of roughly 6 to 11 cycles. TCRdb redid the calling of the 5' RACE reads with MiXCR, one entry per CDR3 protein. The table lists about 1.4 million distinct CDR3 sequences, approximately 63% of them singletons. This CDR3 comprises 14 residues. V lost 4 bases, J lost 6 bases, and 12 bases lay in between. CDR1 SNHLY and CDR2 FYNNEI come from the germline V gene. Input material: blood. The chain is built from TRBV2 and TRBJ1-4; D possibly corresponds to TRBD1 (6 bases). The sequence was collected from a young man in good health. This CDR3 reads CASSGQAFYEKLFF. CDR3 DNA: TGTGCCAGCAGTGGACAGGCTTTCTATGAAAAACTGTTTTTT.